The sequence of this T cell receptor (beta chain) was determined in a study of breast tumors, draining lymph nodes, adjacent tissues. Samples came from axillary lymph nodes draining the breast cancer. TCRdb re-derived calls from the multiplex PCR reads in MiXCR, one entry per CDR3 protein. Of around 230,000 distinct CDR3 sequences in the sample, around 35% are singletons; the top ten hold approximately 4%. As concerns this clonotype: The antigen remains undetermined.

Findings and limits, study-wide: Tumor repertoires ranked between lymph nodes and nontumor tissue in diversity, with V and J gene preferences.

From germline, CDR1 is MNHNY and CDR2 SVGAGI (reference sequence). V shed 5 bases and J shed 1 base, with 14 bases lying between them. There are 15 residues in the CDR3. The clonotype comes from a female donor with breast cancer. Some clones in this sample may be carry-over from other donors' samples. The V and J genes are TRBV6-6 and TRBJ1-2; possible D gene TRBD1, 5 bases. The sequenced sample was axillary lymph node tissue. CDR3 in DNA: TGTGCCAGCAGTCACGACAGTCGGGGTAACTATGGCTACACCTTC. Protein product: CASSHDSRGNYGYTF.